One T cell receptor beta chain is described in this entry. No cognate antigen has been identified for it. No per-base quality is available; no much larger clone lies one base away. The data stem from a study of T cell responses to AZD1222 COVID-19 vaccine (dated by TCRdb to the early 2020s). As for the study more broadly: AZD1222 recipients given second doses at about 4 weeks or at about 12 weeks were pooled, since spike-specific TCR depth and breadth were not found to differ between the two schedules. TCR sequencing was performed for over 230 trial participants, of whom about 200 were given two doses of AZD1222 and around 25 were given two doses of MenACWY control vaccine. Trial participants were enrolled into age subgroups of 18-55, 56-69 and 70-plus years, which contained approximately 150, 28 and 58 TCR-sequenced participants, respectively.

The sample's time point label is to be understood as: baseline before first vaccination. The vaccinee samples were drawn from two UK trials, COV001 and COV002, one of which was a single-blind randomized controlled phase 2/3 trial testing AZD1222 (ChAdOx1 nCoV-19) in healthy adults. Trial participant PBMC samples were collected at day 0 and day 28 after the second dose for TCRbeta chain sequencing. The CDR3 regions of human TCRbeta chains were analyzed by immunosequencing. The original methods were these. TCRs in the repertoires were compared against a reference library of SARS-CoV-2-specific TCRs that had been generated with the MIRA antigen-specificity platform. Breadth was defined as the fraction of unique TCRs that were SARS-CoV-2-associated, and depth was defined as the fraction of total T cells that were SARS-CoV-2-associated. Using the MIRA data, each spike-specific TCR was assigned both to the spike region to which the TCR was reactive and to a CD4 or CD8 class. Log10-transformed breadth and depth values were compared by one-way ANOVA with Sidak's multiple comparisons tests. TCRdb stores this immuneACCESS table with in-frame sequences only. Part of the clones is absent; in the studies checked, under half of the shortfall reflects unresolved V genes, and no reason is known for the rest. V and J calls and clone size are those listed in that table; D and trimming were worked out from the DNA. The sample has roughly 200,000 clones on record, almost 90% of them singletons. The ten most abundant clones make up 7.7% of the sample.

The CDR3 sequence holds 13 residues, the cysteine and phenylalanine included. Only CDR3 DNA is held: 39 bases, read in frame from base 1. Per the germline V gene (reference sequence), MNHEY is the CDR1 and SMNVEV is the CDR2. V and J are trimmed by 11 bases and 7 bases, and the gene matches miss 11 bases of the junction. Study-wide findings and limitations: The vaccine-associated CD4 TCRs covered the entire spike protein, and the dominant responses fell in regions 160-218 and 743-854. Only six AZD1222 recipients were SARS-CoV-2 seropositive at baseline, limiting conclusions about previously exposed vaccinees. Most participants were white British and females outnumbered males, and the authors suggested that clonal diversity may have been underestimated. Because no samples from the day 14 peak response were available, repertoires could be characterized only after the peak T cell response. After two AZD1222 doses, both the breadth and the depth of spike-specific TCRs were significantly higher than at day 0 and than in MenACWY recipients. Reportedly, close to half of the unique spike-specific TCRs recognized epitopes lying outside the regions that are mutated in the B.1.351 and B.1.1.7 variants. In the small 56-69-year group, the increase in depth fell short of significance, most likely because of low power.

The chain is assembled from TRBV27 and TRBJ2-7; TRBD2 aligns with 10 central bases. The specimen was peripheral blood, collected on day 0 of AZD1222 vaccination. The receptor's source is an adult in good health. CDR3 sequence: CASTSGDAGEQYF. The DNA sequence is as follows: TGTGCCTCAACTAGCGGGGACGCTGGTGAGCAGTACTTC.